These 15 T cell receptor beta chains were sequenced from one sample in a study of cytomegalovirus exposure and HLA in healthy donors. The study ran its PCR with 60 Vbeta and 13 Jbeta primers. Generated by immunoSEQ multiplex PCR, the TCRdb table keeps only in-frame clones and is missing some. The repertoire holds 95,000 to 150,000 clones, roughly 82% seen once, with roughly 3% in the top ten. Sequencing was done on a sample of PBMCs. Every receptor here comes from a woman aged 40 to 50 in good health and CMV-seropositive.

The V call is TRBV7-3, the J call TRBJ1-2; D remains unclear. Germline V gene data show CDR1 as SGHTA and CDR2 as FQGTGA. The V gene lost 4 bases and the J gene lost 8 bases, with 23 bases spanning the gap. The CDR3 has 16 residues. CDR3 loop: CASSSSASGDYGGYTF. In DNA, the CDR3 is TGTGCCAGCAGCTCCTCTGCCTCCGGAGACTATGGGGGCTACACCTTC.

The J gene is TRBJ1-2, the V gene TRBV10-3; 12 bases are shared with TRBD1. The trim removed 10 bases at V and 6 bases at J, leaving 3 bases unmatched. The CDR3 spans 12 residues. Germline assignment: CDR1 ENHRY and CDR2 SYGVKD. CDR3 bases: TGTGCCACCGGGACAGGGGGCGATGGCTACACCTTC. Protein sequence: CATGTGGDGYTF.

The J gene is TRBJ1-4, the V gene TRBV6-6, with D possibly matching TRBD1 (5 bases). This CDR3 spans 10 amino acids. The V gene's germline CDR1 is MNHNY and CDR2 SVGAGI (reference sequence). The V end was cut by 11 bases, the J end by 8 bases, with 9 bases between. CDR3 region: CAARQEKLFF. The CDR3 nucleotides read TGTGCCGCGCGACAGGAAAAACTGTTTTTT.

The CDR3 nucleotides are TGTGCCAGCAGCCGGGGGTCGGAGAGCCACTACGAGCAGTACTTC. Encoded protein: CASSRGSESHYEQYF. This chain links TRBV7-3 with TRBJ2-7, with D perhaps matching TRBD2 (6 bases). The CDR3 loop spans 15 amino acids. Germline CDR1 and CDR2: SGHTA and FQGTGA. The V and J ends lost 5 bases and 3 bases respectively, with 17 bases between them.

The V gene is TRBV7-3, the J gene TRBJ2-3; D uncertain. V gave up 5 bases and J gave up 4 bases, with 7 bases separating them. Germline CDR1 and CDR2: SGHTA and FQGTGA. The CDR3 length is 12 residues. The CDR3 coding sequence is TGTGCCAGCAGCCAACACGCAGATACGCAGTATTTT. Translation gives CASSQHADTQYF. Variable domain in full (rest from reference TRBV7-3 and TRBJ2-3): GAGVSQTPSNKVTEKGKYVELRCDPISGHTALYWYRQSLGQGPEFLIYFQGTGAADDSGLPNDRFFAVRPEGSVSTLKIQRTERGDSAVYLCASSQHADTQYFGPGTRLTVL.

The sample holds a few counts of this clone. The chain is built from TRBV9 and TRBJ2-1; 7 nucleotides line up with TRBD1. Per germline, CDR1 SGDLS and CDR2 YYNGEE. The CDR3 is 16 residues long. V gave up 0 bases and J gave up 5 bases; unmatched junction bases: 8. CDR3 nucleotides: TGTGCCAGCAGCGTAGATCCCAGGGGGATAGACAATGAGCAGTTCTTC. It yields the protein CASSVDPRGIDNEQFF. Using reference TRBV9 and TRBJ2-1 for the parts outside the CDR3, the full variable domain is DSGVTQTPKHLITATGQRVTLRCSPRSGDLSVYWYQQSLDQGLQFLIQYYNGEERAKGNILERFSAQQFPDLHSELNLSSLELGDSALYFCASSVDPRGIDNEQFFGPGTRLTVL.

This clone has just one count. This chain's CDR3 is CASQGTDTQYF. CDR3 in DNA: TGCGCCAGCCAGGGGACAGATACGCAGTATTTT. The rearrangement uses TRBV5-1 and TRBJ2-3; possible D gene TRBD1, 6 bases. This CDR3 spans 11 amino acids. V was cut by 7 bases and J by 3 bases, with 6 bases left in between. Germline CDR1 SGHRS, CDR2 YFSETQ.

This sequence joins TRBV18 and TRBJ1-1; D perhaps matches TRBD1 (5 bases). This CDR3 contains 14 residues. Germline-derived CDR1 and CDR2 are KGHSH and LQKENI. V was shortened by 3 bases and J by 5 bases, with 13 bases between the two germline ends. CDR3 region: CASSPGGAGTEAFF. The CDR3 DNA reads as TGTGCCAGCTCACCGGGGGGAGCTGGGACTGAAGCTTTCTTT.

The chain combines TRBV6-6 with TRBJ1-1, with D possibly matching TRBD1 (5 bases). Trimming removed 2 bases from V and 7 bases from J, with 8 bases in between. Germline CDR1 MNHNY, CDR2 SVGAGI (reference sequence). The CDR3 loop spans 12 amino acids. The CDR3 here is CASSYLQGEAFF. As DNA, the CDR3 is TGTGCCAGCAGTTACCTCCAGGGTGAAGCTTTCTTT.

This clone has a single count. V gene TRBV5-6 combines with J gene TRBJ2-4; D unresolved. The CDR3 is made up of 12 amino acids. CDR1 is SGHDT and CDR2 is YYEEEE in the germline V gene. V gave up 0 bases and J gave up 9 bases, with 7 bases separating them. CDR3 bases: TGTGCCAGCAGCTTGGCCGTCGGCATTCAGTACTTC. As protein: CASSLAVGIQYF.

V and J are TRBV19 and TRBJ1-2; D call uncertain. Trimming pared 4 bases from V and 2 bases from J, leaving 11 bases between. This CDR3 is 14 amino acids long. Germline CDR1 reads LNHDA; CDR2 reads SQIVND (reference sequence). This CDR3 is CASSTLAGNYGYTF. CDR3 bases: TGTGCCAGTAGTACCCTTGCGGGAAACTATGGCTACACCTTC.

This clone was observed a single time. The chain carries TRBV2 and TRBJ1-3; no clear D. Germline CDR1 SNHLY, CDR2 FYNNEI. This CDR3 contains 14 residues. V was trimmed by 11 bases and J by 2 bases, leaving 16 bases between them. The CDR3 sequence: CAFSVGPPGNTIYF. The DNA for the CDR3 is TGTGCCTTCTCCGTCGGTCCACCTGGAAACACCATATATTTT. The full variable domain, with the rest looked up from reference TRBV2 and TRBJ1-3, is EPEVTQTPSHQVTQMGQEVILRCVPISNHLYFYWYRQILGQKVEFLVSFYNNEISEKSEIFDDQFSVERPDGSNFTLKIRSTKLEDSAMYFCAFSVGPPGNTIYFGEGSWLTVV.

The chain uses TRBV28 and TRBJ1-1, with 8 bases lining up with TRBD1. The CDR3 contains 15 residues. V was pared by 5 bases and J by 6 bases, with 11 bases of the junction left unmatched. Germline V gene lookup returns CDR1 MDHEN and CDR2 SYDVKM. Here the CDR3 reads CASSPFTGGFSEAFF. CDR3 coding DNA: TGTGCCAGCAGTCCGTTCACAGGGGGTTTTTCTGAAGCTTTCTTT.

The J gene is TRBJ1-2, the V gene TRBV19; D gene uncertain. CDR3 length: 14 amino acids. V was clipped by 5 bases and J by 2 bases, with 12 bases between them. Per the germline V gene, CDR1 is LNHDA and CDR2 is SQIVND (reference sequence). CDR3 DNA sequence: TGTGCCAGTAGTGAGCAGGCAGGCAACTATGGCTACACCTTC. Amino acid sequence: CASSEQAGNYGYTF.

The chain combines TRBV5-1 with TRBJ1-1; D call uncertain. Germline CDR1 reads SGHRS; CDR2 reads YFSETQ. The CDR3 loop spans 14 amino acids. V lost 1 base, J lost 1 base, and 8 bases lay in between. The CDR3 protein is CASSLNSQNTEAFF. The CDR3 coding sequence is TGCGCCAGCAGCTTGAACAGCCAGAACACTGAAGCTTTCTTT.